One sample yielded the 4 T cell receptor beta chains listed below, sequenced in a study of blood T cell repertoires in COVID-19. TCRdb's table, derived via immunoSEQ multiplex PCR, lists solely in-frame clones and lacks some. The sample has more than 150,000 clones; roughly 73% are singletons. Sequenced sample: peripheral blood. Receptor source: a woman of 80 years or more with active or convalescent COVID-19.

The gene calls are TRBV10-1 and TRBJ2-7, with D maybe TRBD2 (5 bases). The V and J ends lost 3 bases and 6 bases respectively, with 18 bases between them. The CDR3 covers 15 residues. From germline, CDR1 is WNHNN and CDR2 SYGVQD (reference sequence). CDR3 protein: CASSDSSGSPSEQYF. CDR3 nucleotides: TGCGCCAGCAGTGATAGCTCGGGGTCCCCTAGCGAGCAGTACTTC.

This chain's CDR3 is CASSMLTGGASGYTF. The CDR3 DNA follows: TGTGCCAGCAGCATGCTTACAGGGGGCGCTTCTGGCTACACCTTC. This chain connects TRBV6-2 or TRBV6-3 to TRBJ1-2; the match to TRBD1 covers 9 bases. CDR3 length: 15 amino acids. The V segment lost 6 bases and the J segment 7 bases; nucleotides outside the gene matches: 12. From germline, CDR1 is MNHEY and CDR2 SVGEGT.

This clone was seen a handful of times. The chain carries TRBV19 and TRBJ1-5; D not certain. Per the germline V gene, CDR1 is LNHDA and CDR2 is SQIVND (reference sequence). The CDR3 loop spans 16 amino acids. V dropped 7 bases and J dropped 1 base, with 17 bases sitting between them. Here the CDR3 reads CASTLFGMGSNQPQHF. CDR3 nucleotide sequence: TGTGCCAGTACCCTATTCGGAATGGGCAGCAATCAGCCCCAGCATTTT.

The chain is built from TRBV2 and TRBJ1-1, with D unresolved. The CDR3 runs to 13 residues. The V end was cut by 4 bases, the J end by 1 base, with 7 bases between. Germline V gives CDR1 SNHLY, CDR2 FYNNEI. CDR3 in amino acids: CASSAGWNTEAFF. The CDR3 DNA reads TGTGCCAGCAGTGCTGGCTGGAACACTGAAGCTTTCTTT.